This TCR beta chain was identified during a study of blood T cell repertoires in COVID-19 (dated by TCRdb to about 2020). Turning to the overall study: The collaborator samples originated in the United States, Italy and Spain and spanned the acute and convalescent phases of COVID-19. A de-identified subject ID, COVID-19 status, age in years and sex were almost always included in the sample metadata. The samples were drawn from the first 160 participants of the ongoing ImmuneRACE study and from roughly 1,300 subjects provided by 6 global collaborators. The repertoires were released in a freely available public database meant as a resource for research on the immune response to SARS-CoV-2. Where available, HLA class I and class II types were taken from metadata supplied by the sample provider and were not determined by assay-based typing. The prospective study material was composed of cDNA or gDNA derived from T cells, B-cell-depleted T cells, or PBMCs. Subjects who had been exposed to COVID-19, were actively infected with it, or had recovered from it provided the deeply sampled blood TCRbeta repertoires that made up the dataset. On the study overall, not on this receptor specifically: The quantity of clinical and demographic metadata differed by source and by participant and was supplied without curation.

Whole blood was collected in K2EDTA tubes by collaborating institutions according to the institutions' own protocols. For TCRbeta analysis, collaborators shipped samples as frozen whole blood, isolated PBMCs, or DNA extracted from either of those sample types. V sheds 7 bases and J sheds 9 bases, leaving 12 bases between their ends. CDR1 and CDR2, per the germline V gene, are KGHDR and SFDVKD. Including the terminal cysteine and phenylalanine, the CDR3 comprises 13 residues. Solely the CDR3 DNA is kept, with 39 bases framed from the first base. TCRbeta CDR3 regions were amplified from genomic DNA by means of the immunoSEQ Assay, a bias-controlled multiplex PCR. Turning to the authors' computational methods: Within the assay, amplification of reference gene primers was used to estimate how many nucleated cells each sample contained. To quantify the absolute abundance of each unique TCRbeta CDR3 rearrangement, sequence reads were collapsed and filtered. Productive Simpson clonality was computed per sample as the square root of Simpson's diversity index over productive rearrangements. TCRdb mirrors the immuneACCESS table, restricted to in-frame sequences. Some clones are absent from its copies; in checked studies, under half trace to an unresolved V gene, and the reason for the others is unknown. The D gene and trimming were derived from the DNA, and the V and J assignments and clone size from that table. The sample records about 480,000 clones, approximately 90% of which are singletons. The ten largest clonotypes hold 4% to 5.5% of the sample.

Worth noting for this clone: No antigen is known for it. One base away there is no much larger clone; base qualities are not given.

The rearrangement joined TRBV24-1 to TRBJ1-6, with TRBD1 perhaps the D gene, on 5 matching bases. This receptor was obtained from a woman aged 30 to 39 with acute or convalescent COVID-19. Sequencing was performed on peripheral blood. The CDR3 region has the sequence CATSDSLGSPLHF. The DNA is TGTGCCACCAGCGACAGCCTTGGTTCACCCCTCCACTTT.